This T cell receptor (beta chain) is from a study of blood T cell repertoires in COVID-19. At the level of the study: Sources were T cells, B-cell-depleted T cells, or PBMCs; the material itself was cDNA or gDNA.

With 0 bases removed from V and 5 bases from J, the gap between germline ends came to 5 bases. The CDR3 loop spans 12 amino acids. Germline V CDR1 and CDR2: SGHRS, YFSETQ. Individuals aged about 18 to 90 years were recruited from 24 US areas. Recovered participants had two consecutive negative NP/OP PCR tests, healthcare professional clearance, or symptom resolution. Sequencing was performed with immunoSEQ multiplex PCR; in TCRdb, only in-frame clones are kept and a portion is missing. The sample carries 250,000 to 300,000 clones, 75% to 90% recorded once. Sample: PBMCs or T cells enriched from blood (not recorded which). This TCR was sampled from a woman in her forties or fifties who had recovered from COVID-19. The chain couples TRBV5-1 to TRBJ2-5; no reliable D call. The CDR3 DNA follows: TGCGCCAGCAGCTTGGTGCGGGAGACCCAGTACTTC. It codes for CASSLVRETQYF.